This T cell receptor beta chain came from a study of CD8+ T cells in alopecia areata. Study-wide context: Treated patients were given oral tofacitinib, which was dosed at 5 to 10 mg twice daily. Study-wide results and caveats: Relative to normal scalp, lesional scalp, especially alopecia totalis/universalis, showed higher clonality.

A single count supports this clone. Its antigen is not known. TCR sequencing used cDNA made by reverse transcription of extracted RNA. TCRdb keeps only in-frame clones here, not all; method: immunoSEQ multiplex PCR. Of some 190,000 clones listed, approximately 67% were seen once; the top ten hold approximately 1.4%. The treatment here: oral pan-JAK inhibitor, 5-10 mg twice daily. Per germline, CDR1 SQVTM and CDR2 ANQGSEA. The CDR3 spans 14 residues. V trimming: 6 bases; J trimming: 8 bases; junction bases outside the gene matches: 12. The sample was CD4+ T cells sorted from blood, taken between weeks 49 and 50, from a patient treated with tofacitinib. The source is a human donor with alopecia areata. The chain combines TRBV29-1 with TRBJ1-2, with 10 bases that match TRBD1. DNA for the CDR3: TGCAGCGTCCAAGGGTGGGACAGGGGAAAGGGCTACACCTTC. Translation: CSVQGWDRGKGYTF.